Shown below are 24 T cell receptor beta chains from a single sample sequenced in a study of vaccination and CD4 T cells after COVID-19. The Oncomine TCR Beta short-read assay was what sequenced the DNA obtained from cultured CD4+ T cells. TCRdb independently ran MiXCR on the PCR reads; one entry per CDR3 protein. This sample has roughly 9,800 distinct CDR3 sequences, with under 80% found just once. These receptors' targets are unknown. Sample treatment: approximately 9-day PBMC culture with coronavirus spike peptide pools or control peptides (ViraFEST assay). The specimen was CD4+ T cells from blood, cultured in vitro. All receptors derive from a human donor who had recovered from COVID-19.

This clonotype has just one count. J is TRBJ2-7 and V is TRBV7-2; 10 bases map to TRBD2. With 4 bases clipped from V and 1 base from J, the junction kept 1 base outside the gene matches. Germline CDR1 and CDR2: SGHTA and FQGNSA. The CDR3 extends over 14 amino acids. The CDR3 sequence: CASSWTSGSYEQYF. The CDR3 nucleotides read TGTGCCAGCAGCTGGACTAGCGGTTCCTACGAGCAGTACTTC.

The rearrangement joins TRBV20-1 to TRBJ2-7; TRBD1 matches at 7 bases. V shed 5 bases and J 4 bases; nucleotides not matched to a gene: 11. Germline V lookup: CDR1 DFQATT, CDR2 SNEGSKA (reference sequence). The length of the CDR3 is 14 residues. The CDR3 reads CSARDRVFAYEQYF. DNA for the CDR3: TGCAGTGCTCGCGACAGGGTCTTTGCGTACGAGCAGTACTTC.

As for this clonotype: An end of the junction does not agree with germline; a read error may underlie this. The rearrangement uses TRBV20-1 and TRBJ1-6; 8 bases agree with TRBD1. Germline V gives CDR1 DFQATT, CDR2 SNEGSKA (reference sequence). The CDR3 spans 15 residues. The CDR3 DNA reads TGCAGTGCTAGAGCGCGGACAGGGTTTAATGCACCCCTCCACTTT. Its translation is CSARARTGFNAPLHF.

The chain combines TRBV27 with TRBJ2-2; D assignment may be TRBD1 or TRBD2 (5 bases each). The CDR3 consists of 15 residues. Trimming removed 6 bases at V and 7 bases at J, with 18 bases between. The germline V gene encodes CDR1 MNHEY and CDR2 SMNVEV (reference sequence). The DNA for the CDR3 is TGTGCCAGCAGCCACCGGGACCGAGGAGGCGGGGAGCTGTTTTTT. Residues: CASSHRDRGGGELFF.

The gene calls are TRBV27 and TRBJ1-1; D unclear. Trimming shortened V by 7 bases and J by 0 bases, and 15 bases separated the two germline ends. This CDR3 has 15 residues. Germline CDR1 and CDR2: MNHEY and SMNVEV (reference sequence). CDR3 amino acids: CASIRFAGLNTEAFF. DNA of the CDR3: TGTGCCAGCATCCGATTTGCGGGGTTGAACACTGAAGCTTTCTTT.

The chain is built from TRBV6-2 or TRBV6-3 and TRBJ2-5; D is unresolved. The CDR3 is 15 amino acids. Trimming took 6 bases from V and 0 from J, leaving 14 bases between them. Per germline, CDR1 MNHEY and CDR2 SVGEGT. The DNA for the CDR3 is TGTGCCAGCAGGCCCCCGTCGAGGTACCAAGAGACCCAGTACTTC. Its protein is CASRPPSRYQETQYF.

By share, this clonotype ranks as medium-sized (0.01 to 0.1%). The rearrangement links TRBV24-1 to TRBJ2-1, with 7 bases identical to TRBD2. Germline lookup yields CDR1 KGHDR and CDR2 SFDVKD. V lost 12 bases, J lost 4 bases, and 8 bases stayed unmatched. The CDR3 spans 13 residues. The CDR3 reads CASQGLPYNEQFF. The CDR3 nucleotides are TGTGCCTCCCAGGGACTACCTTACAATGAGCAGTTCTTC.

The chain joins TRBV30 to TRBJ1-3; D not certain. Germline V lookup: CDR1 GTSNPN, CDR2 SVGIG (reference sequence). This CDR3 spans 12 amino acids. V lost 2 bases and J lost 4, with 6 bases in between. The DNA for the CDR3 is TGTGCCTGGAGTAGCCCCGGAAACACCATATATTTT. It specifies CAWSSPGNTIYF.

The CDR3 nucleotides read TGTGCCACCAGCACTCCTCAGGGGGCCAACGTCCTGACTTTC. Translating gives CATSTPQGANVLTF. The V gene is TRBV15, the J gene TRBJ2-6; D unclear. Between the trimmed V and J ends, which lost 4 bases and 4 bases, there was a span of 8 bases. The CDR3 is made up of 14 amino acids. Germline V gene sequence: CDR1 LNHNV, CDR2 YYDKDF (reference sequence).

This chain connects TRBV20-1 to TRBJ1-2; a possible D gene is TRBD1 (5 bases). CDR1 DFQATT and CDR2 SNEGSKA come from the germline V gene (reference sequence). The CDR3 has 13 amino acids. CDR3 sequence (DNA): TGCGGACGGAGGGGCAAAGCTAACTATGGCTACACCTTC. This encodes CGRRGKANYGYTF.

The rearrangement joins TRBV20-1 to TRBJ1-1; D call uncertain. In germline, CDR1 is DFQATT, CDR2 SNEGSKA (reference sequence). V lost 1 base, J lost 4 bases, and 19 bases lay in between. The CDR3 is 16 residues long. The CDR3: CSARGGKGLAGTEAFF. CDR3 nucleotides: TGCAGTGCTAGAGGGGGAAAGGGCCTGGCGGGCACTGAAGCTTTCTTT.

The gene calls are TRBV7-8 and TRBJ2-7; the D call may be TRBD1 or TRBD2 (5 bases each). The germline V gene encodes CDR1 SGHVS and CDR2 FQNEAQ. The CDR3 length is 13 residues. Trimming stripped 5 bases from V and 4 bases from J, with 12 bases between. CDR3 loop: CASSGGPGYEQYF. In nucleotides, the CDR3 is TGTGCCAGCAGCGGGGGACCCGGGTACGAGCAGTACTTC.

The rearrangement joins TRBV12-3 or TRBV12-4 to TRBJ2-7; no reliable D call. V was pared by 2 bases and J by 5 bases, with 4 bases between. The length of the CDR3 is 11 residues. Here the CDR3 reads CASSLSDEQYF. The CDR3 DNA reads as TGTGCCAGCAGTTTATCCGACGAGCAGTACTTC.

The chain is built from TRBV20-1 and TRBJ2-7, with D hard to call. This CDR3 spans 16 amino acids. V was shortened by 6 bases and J by 3 bases, with 24 bases between the two germline ends. CDR1 is DFQATT, CDR2 SNEGSKA, per germline (reference sequence). The CDR3 DNA reads as TGCAGTGCAAGAAGGCGCCGGGCTACAACAAACTACGAGCAGTACTTC. Translating gives CSARRRRATTNYEQYF.

The chain has TRBV24-1 and TRBJ2-2; weak D call: TRBD1 (8 bases). The CDR3 runs 14 residues. With 9 bases removed from V and 7 bases from J, the gap between germline ends came to 17 bases. Germline values: CDR1 KGHDR, CDR2 SFDVKD. The DNA of the CDR3 is TGTGCCACCCGGGGGGCAGGGGGCAGCGGGGAGCTGTTTTTT. This sequence encodes CATRGAGGSGELFF.

The chain is built from TRBV7-2 and TRBJ1-1; no firm D call. V lost 0 bases and J 0 bases, leaving 8 bases between the germline ends. There are 15 residues in the CDR3. From germline, CDR1 is SGHTA and CDR2 FQGNSA. CDR3 DNA sequence: TGTGCCAGCAGCTTAGCCAGGACGGTGAACACTGAAGCTTTCTTT. Amino acid sequence: CASSLARTVNTEAFF.

Relative to its sample, this clonotype is medium-sized. In nucleotides, the CDR3 is TGTGCCAGCAGCAAAAGGAACAGGGGGATTGGTGAGCAGTTCTTC. Translating gives CASSKRNRGIGEQFF. This chain links TRBV21-1 with TRBJ2-1; the table gives TRBD1 as D, unverified against the DNA. TRBV21-1 is labeled a pseudogene. The CDR3 extends over 15 amino acids.

The V gene is TRBV7-2, the J gene TRBJ2-7; 7 bases align to TRBD1. Trimming removed 2 bases from V and 3 bases from J; junction bases left unmatched: 7. The CDR3 covers 15 residues. From germline, CDR1 is SGHTA and CDR2 FQGNSA. CDR3 protein: CASSLKGSGGYEQYF. The CDR3 DNA follows: TGTGCCAGCAGCTTAAAAGGGTCAGGGGGCTACGAGCAGTACTTC.

This clonotype has a handful of counts. V gene TRBV20-1 combines with J gene TRBJ1-2; no reliable D call. Trimming shortened V by 3 bases and J by 8 bases, and 10 bases separated the two germline ends. The CDR3 has 11 amino acids. CDR1 is DFQATT, CDR2 SNEGSKA, per germline (reference sequence). In DNA, the CDR3 is TGCAGTGCTAGGGGTACGTGGGGCTACACCTTC. It yields the protein CSARGTWGYTF.

V usage is TRBV6-2 or TRBV6-3 and J usage is TRBJ1-1; D call uncertain. The germline CDR1 and CDR2 sequences are MNHEY and SVGEGT. The CDR3 totals 15 residues. V gave up 6 bases and J gave up 0 bases, with 14 bases separating them. The CDR3 spells CASSSRSTVNTEAFF. The CDR3 bases are TGTGCCAGCAGCTCTAGATCGACGGTGAACACTGAAGCTTTCTTT.

The chain recombines TRBV7-3 with TRBJ1-1, with TRBD1 as a possible D gene (5 bases). The germline V and J ends were trimmed by 0 bases and 4 bases, with 9 bases remaining between them. The CDR3 length is 14 residues. Germline values: CDR1 SGHTA, CDR2 FQGTGA. CDR3 in amino acids: CASSLTGDVTEAFF. As DNA, the CDR3 is TGTGCCAGCAGCTTAACAGGGGACGTCACTGAAGCTTTCTTT.

This clonotype was observed a handful of times. This chain joins TRBV28 and TRBJ2-7, with D maybe TRBD2 (6 bases). The CDR3 length is 14 residues. The V end lost 8 bases, the J end lost 2 bases, and 16 bases lay between the germline ends. The V gene's germline CDR1 is MDHEN and CDR2 SYDVKM. CDR3 protein: CASGGDSPPYEQYF. The CDR3 nucleotides read TGTGCCAGCGGTGGGGACTCCCCCCCCTACGAGCAGTACTTC.

This clonotype was seen more than once but under ten times. The genes are TRBV12-3 or TRBV12-4 and TRBJ2-1, with 11 bases matching TRBD2. The CDR3 loop spans 14 amino acids. The trim removed 1 base at V and 7 bases at J, leaving 0 bases unmatched. The CDR3 reads CASSLGTSGNEQFF. In DNA form, the CDR3 reads TGTGCCAGCAGTTTAGGGACTAGCGGGAATGAGCAGTTCTTC.

The V gene is TRBV15, the J gene TRBJ1-2, with 9 bases matching TRBD1. J gave up 6 bases and V 9 bases, and 5 bases lay outside the gene matches. Germline V gene lookup returns CDR1 LNHNV and CDR2 YYDKDF (reference sequence). The CDR3 spans 12 residues. The CDR3 sequence: CATRRTGDGYTF. CDR3 DNA sequence: TGTGCCACGAGACGGACAGGGGATGGCTACACCTTC.